These T cell receptor beta chains were read from a single sample in a study of T cells of healthy individuals. TCRdb recomputed calls from the 5' RACE reads with MiXCR, one row per CDR3 protein. There are approximately 52,000 distinct CDR3 sequences in the sample; roughly 14% occur only once, and about 16% lies in the top ten. The receptors stem from a human donor in good health. CDR3s include the opening cysteine and the closing phenylalanine or tryptophan.

V gene,J gene,CDR3 protein
TRBV30,TRBJ2-7,CAWSVRDRTYEQYF
TRBV5-8,TRBJ2-3,CASSGGLAETDTQYF
TRBV2,TRBJ1-1,CASSGQGAWDTEAFF
TRBV12-3/TRBV12-4,TRBJ1-5,CASRNQGYQPQHF
TRBV7-6,TRBJ2-1,CASSDWSSGSNEQFF
TRBV7-2,TRBJ2-5,CASSLPTGWGRETQYF
TRBV21-1,TRBJ2-5,CASSKKGGTRVKETQYF
TRBV20-1,TRBJ2-1,CSARRGAPGNEQFF
TRBV20-1,TRBJ2-5,CSARAGGPRETQYF
TRBV12-3/TRBV12-4,TRBJ2-7,CARSGTGDSYEQYF
TRBV19,TRBJ2-3,CASSVIDTGGPTDTQYF
TRBV11-1,TRBJ1-2,CASSPGPQGAYGYTF
TRBV10-2,TRBJ2-3,CASSQADTQYF
TRBV5-1,TRBJ2-3,CASSLNGRGTDTQYF
TRBV6-6,TRBJ1-3,CASSSTAENTIYF
TRBV25-1,TRBJ2-7,CASSDAALYEQYF
TRBV19,TRBJ2-7,CASSRTGMGSYEQYF
TRBV10-3,TRBJ2-3,CAAWDTLTDTQYF
TRBV6-2/TRBV6-3,TRBJ2-5,CASSYSPGETQYF
TRBV11-2,TRBJ2-5,CASSLVTLQETQYF
TRBV2,TRBJ2-7,CASTGMTSGTYEQYF
TRBV6-5,TRBJ2-7,CASPTRDFYYEQYF
TRBV9,TRBJ2-1,CASSVYGHEQFF
TRBV20-1,TRBJ2-2,CSASRQGGTGELFF
TRBV11-2,TRBJ2-1,CASSLAGRVGDEQFF
TRBV5-1,TRBJ2-7,CASSSGGAVYEQYF
TRBV3-1,TRBJ2-5,CASSQNEETQYF
TRBV27,TRBJ1-4,CASSSGGGKKLFF
TRBV19,TRBJ2-3,CASSSTGTRPDTQYF
TRBV5-6,TRBJ2-5,CASSLKFLAGGETQYF
TRBV19,TRBJ2-2,CASSGAWGTNTGELFF
TRBV9,TRBJ2-2,CASSVTGWNTGELFF
TRBV6-1,TRBJ2-7,CASSDGPATYEQYF
TRBV19,TRBJ2-2,CASSTPGHSNTGELFF
TRBV9,TRBJ2-1,CASSGLTSGTYNEQFF
TRBV18,TRBJ2-3,CASSGMGPPTDTQYF
TRBV3-1,TRBJ2-1,CASSLTSGRLNEQFF
TRBV7-2,TRBJ2-1,CASSYGNSYNEQFF
TRBV7-8,TRBJ2-4,CASSSDRKNIQYF
TRBV2,TRBJ1-1,CARKEGTSEAFF
TRBV6-5,TRBJ2-7,CASSYSRNPYEQYF
TRBV4-3,TRBJ1-5,CASSHIQGANQPQHF
TRBV5-5,TRBJ2-1,CASSSGGDNEQFF
TRBV6-6,TRBJ1-1,CASTPEIDGNTEAFF
TRBV11-2,TRBJ2-5,CASSFPGANGETQYF
TRBV12-3/TRBV12-4,TRBJ2-2,CASSLSGPGELFF
TRBV11-1,TRBJ2-2,CASSFVTGPGELFF
TRBV10-2,TRBJ1-1,CASSVDSKLNTEAFF
TRBV20-1,TRBJ2-5,CSALGLADQETQYF
TRBV7-2,TRBJ2-7,CASSLMDRASEQYF
TRBV20-1,TRBJ2-3,CSASMTDTQYF
TRBV7-6,TRBJ2-1,CASSSMDSLFSYNEQFF
TRBV28,TRBJ2-1,CASSLEQGARNEQFF
TRBV25-1,TRBJ2-7,CASTDPKQYF